Each of the 11 T cell receptor beta chains below was sequenced from the same sample in a study of CD8 T cells in Susac syndrome. It was with random hexamers that roughly 0.5 to 1 ug RNA was reverse transcribed. Each CDR3 protein is one row after TCRdb ran MiXCR on the immunoSEQ multiplex PCR reads. The repertoire consists of roughly 300,000 distinct CDR3 sequences, with about 88% occurring once and the leading ten covering over 0.1%. The sequenced material came from CD8+ T cells from PBMCs. These receptors were taken from a human donor with multiple sclerosis.

The chain joins TRBV27 to TRBJ2-3, with D possibly being TRBD1 or TRBD2 (5 bases each). Germline V gene lookup returns CDR1 MNHEY and CDR2 SMNVEV (reference sequence). Trimming took off 6 bases at V and 4 bases at J, with 14 bases between the two ends. This CDR3 has 14 amino acids. CDR3 coding DNA: TGTGCCAGCAGCCGGGACCCGCGTCCAGATACGCAGTATTTT. This gives the protein CASSRDPRPDTQYF.

The rearrangement joins TRBV7-9 to TRBJ2-7; D remains ambiguous. Germline CDR1 and CDR2: SEHNR and FQNEAQ (reference sequence). V shed 6 bases and J shed 7 bases, with 22 bases lying between them. The CDR3 is 15 residues long. CDR3 protein: CASSLGSGEGREQYF. The CDR3 DNA follows: TGTGCCAGCAGTCTGGGTAGTGGGGAAGGAAGGGAGCAGTACTTC.

In this sample, this clonotype turned up once. V gene TRBV12-3 or TRBV12-4 combines with J gene TRBJ2-2, with D uncertain. The V and J ends lost 1 base and 7 bases respectively, with 4 bases between them. CDR3 size: 12 residues. The CDR3 here is CASSLEFGELFF. CDR3 DNA sequence: TGTGCCAGCAGTTTAGAGTTCGGGGAGCTGTTTTTT.

This clonotype was observed a few times. One end of the junction is discordant with germline, which a read error may explain. V usage is TRBV27 and J usage is TRBJ2-3, with unresolved D. The CDR3 loop spans 13 amino acids. CDR1 and CDR2 from the germline V gene are MNHEY and SMNVEV (reference sequence). Here the CDR3 DNA reads TGTGCCAGCAGTATATCCCAGCGAGGTACGCAGTATTTT. Protein product: CASSISQRGTQYF.

The chain has TRBV6-5 and TRBJ2-4; no clear D. V lost 0 bases and J 1 base, leaving 13 bases between the germline ends. This CDR3 is 17 amino acids long. The germline V gene encodes CDR1 MNHEY and CDR2 SVGAGI. The CDR3 reads CASSYSWGNLAKNIQYF. The CDR3 DNA follows: TGTGCCAGCAGTTACTCTTGGGGAAATCTCGCCAAAAACATTCAGTACTTC.

This sequence joins TRBV20-1 and TRBJ2-5; 12 bases are shared with TRBD2. There are 17 residues in the CDR3. V dropped 3 bases and J dropped 1; count of bases not matched to a gene: 9. From germline, CDR1 is DFQATT and CDR2 SNEGSKA (reference sequence). CDR3 sequence: CSASKPSGRDFQETQYF. In nucleotides, the CDR3 is TGCAGTGCTAGCAAGCCTAGCGGGAGGGACTTCCAAGAGACCCAGTACTTC.

The chain links TRBV20-1 to TRBJ2-5; 8 positions agree with TRBD2. Trimming at V came to 2 bases and at J to 4 bases, leaving 9 bases not matched to a gene. The CDR3 loop spans 15 amino acids. Germline V gene sequence: CDR1 DFQATT, CDR2 SNEGSKA (reference sequence). This CDR3 reads CSARPRRAGGETQYF. Written as DNA, the CDR3 is TGCAGTGCTAGACCCCGTAGGGCGGGAGGAGAGACCCAGTACTTC.

The chain couples TRBV12-3 or TRBV12-4 to TRBJ2-1; 13 bases agree with TRBD2. The J segment lost 5 bases and the V segment lost 4 bases, leaving 17 bases of the junction unmatched. This CDR3 has 20 amino acids. CDR3 residues: CASSSSLGLAGLTRHNEQFF. CDR3 nucleotide sequence: TGTGCCAGCAGTTCGAGTCTGGGACTAGCGGGATTGACCCGCCACAATGAGCAGTTCTTC.

J is TRBJ2-5 and V is TRBV13; 9 positions agree with TRBD2. Gene TRBJ2-1 matches the end of the DNA better, so the J call may be wrong. The CDR3 is 11 amino acids. The germline V gene has CDR1 PRHDT and CDR2 FYEKMQ (reference sequence). DNA for the CDR3: TGTGCCAGCAGAGTCGGGACTAGCCAGTTCTTC. Its protein is CASRVGTSQFF.

V usage is TRBV7-9 and J usage is TRBJ1-6, with 9 bases that match TRBD1. The V and J ends lost 5 bases and 10 bases, in that order; junction bases with no gene match: 6. The CDR3 covers 14 residues. CDR1 and CDR2 from the germline V gene are SEHNR and FQNEAQ (reference sequence). The CDR3: CASSPDRGGSPLHF. CDR3 DNA: TGTGCCAGCAGCCCGGACAGGGGAGGATCACCCCTCCACTTT.

CDR3 protein: CASSGDVSSYNEQFF. The CDR3 coding sequence is TGTGCCAGCAGTGGGGACGTTAGCTCCTACAATGAGCAGTTCTTC. The chain combines TRBV2 with TRBJ2-1; the D call may be TRBD1 or TRBD2 (5 bases each). Germline CDR1 is SNHLY and CDR2 is FYNNEI. The CDR3 has 15 amino acids. Trimming cost V 4 bases and J 0 bases, with 10 bases left between them.